This T cell receptor beta chain was sequenced in a study of blood T cell repertoires in COVID-19. Clones were sequenced by immunoSEQ multiplex PCR, and TCRdb holds only the in-frame ones, with some missing. Of approximately 210,000 clones listed, around 89% were seen once; the top ten hold about 4.5%. Trimming took 7 bases from V and 2 from J, leaving 14 bases between them. The germline CDR1 and CDR2 sequences are SQVTM and ANQGSEA. The CDR3 extends over 13 amino acids. The sequence was collected from a human donor in a cohort sampled during active COVID-19. This chain connects TRBV29-1 to TRBJ1-2; D unresolved. Material: peripheral blood. CDR3 in DNA: TGCAGCGCCCGAGGAGGTTACAACTATGGCTACACCTTC. It encodes CSARGGYNYGYTF.